These T cell receptor beta chains were read from a single sample in a study of identical twins. TCRdb independently ran MiXCR on the 5' RACE reads; one entry per CDR3 protein. The repertoire consists of 450,000 to 600,000 distinct CDR3 sequences, with 20% to 25% occurring once and the leading ten covering around 0.5%. These data were also filed under a second study, of yellow fever vaccine responses in identical twins.

The sequenced sample consisted of CD4+ T cells sorted from blood. The receptors were gathered from a woman aged 18 to 35 in good health. The CDR3 runs from the conserved cysteine through the conserved F or W. Each record gives: J gene, clone size, D gene, V gene, CDR3 protein, CDR3 DNA. A D gene is named only where the DNA matches it firmly. A clone size is listed for some rows: how often the clone was seen (once, few, many), or a class if it is expanded.

>TRBJ2-3|.|TRBD1|TRBV5-1
CASRWDRSTDTQYF
TGCGCCAGCAGATGGGACAGGAGCACAGATACGCAGTATTTT
>TRBJ1-5|few|.|TRBV4-1
CASSQEMGNQPQHF
TGCGCCAGCAGCCAAGAAATGGGGAATCAGCCCCAGCATTTT
>TRBJ1-1|.|.|TRBV20-1
CSASLMNTEAFF
TGCAGTGCTTCTCTGATGAACACTGAAGCTTTCTTT
>TRBJ2-2|.|.|TRBV12-3/TRBV12-4
CASRPLDALNTGELFF
TGTGCCAGCAGACCACTCGACGCCTTGAACACCGGGGAGCTGTTTTTT
>TRBJ2-6|.|.|TRBV28
CASSWGANVLTF
TGTGCCAGCAGCTGGGGGGCCAACGTCCTGACTTTC
>TRBJ2-5|few|TRBD2|TRBV4-2
CASRTTSGQETQYF
TGTGCCAGCAGAACGACTAGCGGGCAAGAGACCCAGTACTTC
>TRBJ1-1|many|.|TRBV20-1
CSARDPNTEAFF
TGCAGTGCTAGAGATCCGAACACTGAAGCTTTCTTT
>TRBJ2-7|.|.|TRBV7-9
CASSSWGPPPDEQYF
TGTGCCAGCAGCTCCTGGGGCCCTCCTCCAGACGAGCAGTACTTC
>TRBJ1-1|many|TRBD1|TRBV10-3
CAISVDRVANTEAFF
TGTGCCATCAGTGTCGACAGGGTTGCGAACACTGAAGCTTTCTTT
>TRBJ2-7|once|TRBD1|TRBV10-1
CASSAGTGDEQYF
TGCGCCAGCAGTGCCGGGACAGGGGACGAGCAGTACTTC
>TRBJ2-7|few|.|TRBV20-1
CSARRGGRPYEQYF
TGCAGTGCCCGACGAGGGGGGAGACCCTACGAGCAGTACTTC
>TRBJ2-6|few|.|TRBV24-1
CATSPTGNPTGANVLTF
TGTGCCACCAGTCCAACAGGGAATCCCACTGGGGCCAACGTCCTGACTTTC
>TRBJ2-1|few|.|TRBV27
CASSPRGTSSYNEQFF
TGTGCCAGCAGTCCTAGGGGAACCAGCTCCTACAATGAGCAGTTCTTC
>TRBJ2-2|.|.|TRBV20-1
CSAKAHPAGELFF
TGCAGTGCTAAGGCCCATCCAGCCGGGGAGCTGTTTTTT
>TRBJ2-3|.|.|TRBV15
CATSSFTDTQYF
TGTGCCACCAGCAGTTTCACAGATACGCAGTATTTT
>TRBJ1-1|.|TRBD1|TRBV27
CASTSWGTGNTEAFF
TGTGCCAGCACTTCTTGGGGGACAGGGAACACTGAAGCTTTCTTT
>TRBJ2-6|few|.|TRBV28
CASSLTNSGANVLTF
TGTGCCAGCAGTTTAACCAACTCTGGGGCCAACGTCCTGACTTTC
>TRBJ2-3|.|.|TRBV5-1
CASSLIRDRTDTQYF
TGCGCCAGCAGCTTGATCAGAGATCGGACAGATACGCAGTATTTT
>TRBJ2-3|.|.|TRBV5-1
CASSLAAGPSTDTQYF
TGCGCCAGCAGCTTGGCGGCGGGGCCTAGCACAGATACGCAGTATTTT
>TRBJ2-3|few|.|TRBV20-1
CSAREIPDTQYF
TGCAGTGCTAGAGAAATACCAGATACGCAGTATTTT
>TRBJ1-1|many|.|TRBV6-1
CASRVIGMNTEAFF
TGTGCCAGCAGGGTGATAGGGATGAACACTGAAGCTTTCTTT
>TRBJ2-3|few|.|TRBV5-1
CASSFGTYSDTQYF
TGCGCCAGCAGCTTCGGGACGTATTCAGATACGCAGTATTTT
>TRBJ2-1|.|TRBD2|TRBV5-4
CASSLADGGAFNEQFF
TGTGCCAGCAGCTTGGCCGACGGGGGGGCCTTCAATGAGCAGTTCTTC
>TRBJ2-7|.|.|TRBV10-3
CATGTTYEQYF
TGTGCCACCGGGACCACATACGAGCAGTACTTC
>TRBJ2-1|few|TRBD1|TRBV6-6
CASSTTGANEQFF
TGTGCCAGCAGTACCACAGGGGCCAATGAGCAGTTCTTC
>TRBJ2-1|few|TRBD2|TRBV9
CASSVGVGGRVNEQFF
TGTGCCAGCAGCGTAGGGGTCGGCGGGAGAGTGAATGAGCAGTTCTTC
>TRBJ1-1|few|.|TRBV12-3/TRBV12-4
CASRHAGTEAFF
TGTGCCAGCAGACACGCCGGGACTGAAGCTTTCTTT
>TRBJ2-5|.|TRBD1|TRBV5-1
CASSPGTGEFQYF
TGCGCCAGCAGCCCCGGGACAGGGGAGTTCCAGTACTTC
>TRBJ2-1|few|TRBD2|TRBV6-2/TRBV6-3
CASARTSGGGEQFF
TGTGCCAGCGCAAGGACTAGCGGGGGGGGTGAGCAGTTCTTC
>TRBJ2-1|few|.|TRBV2
CASSARTANEQFF
TGTGCCAGCAGTGCCAGGACAGCCAATGAGCAGTTCTTC
>TRBJ2-3|few|.|TRBV3-1
CASSLPNLDTQYF
TGTGCCAGCAGCCTTCCAAACTTAGATACGCAGTATTTT
>TRBJ1-4|few|.|TRBV9
CASSGNSGTTNEKLFF
TGTGCCAGCAGCGGAAACTCCGGGACAACTAATGAAAAACTGTTTTTT
>TRBJ2-5|few|.|TRBV4-1
CASSRIGGETQYF
TGCGCCAGCAGCCGAATAGGGGGAGAGACCCAGTACTTC
>TRBJ2-7|few|TRBD2|TRBV6-1
CASRKAGGPSSEQYF
TGTGCCAGCAGAAAAGCGGGAGGGCCCTCTTCCGAGCAGTACTTC
>TRBJ2-2|.|.|TRBV20-1
CSARSPGALHGTGELFF
TGCAGTGCTAGATCTCCCGGGGCCCTACATGGCACCGGGGAGCTGTTTTTT
>TRBJ2-1|.|.|TRBV5-1
CASSPLVGEQFF
TGCGCCAGCAGCCCCTTGGTCGGAGAGCAGTTCTTC
>TRBJ2-7|.|.|TRBV7-8
CASTPGYTYEQYF
TGTGCCAGCACCCCCGGGTACACCTACGAGCAGTACTTC
>TRBJ1-2|few|.|TRBV7-9
CASSQTSYGYTF
TGTGCCAGCAGCCAAACCTCATATGGCTACACCTTC
>TRBJ2-1|.|.|TRBV12-3/TRBV12-4
CASSFGRQSNEQFF
TGTGCCAGCAGTTTCGGGCGCCAGAGCAATGAGCAGTTCTTC
>TRBJ2-1|few|TRBD2|TRBV4-1
CASSSGASGSSYNEQFF
TGCGCCAGCAGTTCCGGGGCTAGCGGGAGCTCCTACAATGAGCAGTTCTTC
>TRBJ2-5|.|TRBD2|TRBV19
CASSIAGGETQYF
TGTGCCAGTAGTATAGCGGGAGGGGAGACCCAGTACTTC
>TRBJ1-1|.|.|TRBV29-1
CSVGHSNTEAFF
TGCAGCGTGGGACACTCGAACACTGAAGCTTTCTTT
>TRBJ2-2|few|TRBD2|TRBV11-2
CASSLGLAGGGNTGELFF
TGTGCCAGCAGCCTGGGACTAGCGGGAGGAGGGAACACCGGGGAGCTGTTTTTT
>TRBJ2-3|.|TRBD1|TRBV3-1
CASSQDLVGTAPYF
TGTGCCAGCAGCCAAGATCTCGTTGGGACAGCTCCGTATTTT
>TRBJ2-5|many|.|TRBV12-3/TRBV12-4
CASSTPLLSWETQYF
TGTGCCAGCAGTACCCCTCTACTCAGTTGGGAGACCCAGTACTTC
>TRBJ2-7|.|.|TRBV7-3
CASSFGGPTYEQYF
TGTGCCAGCAGCTTCGGCGGTCCCACCTACGAGCAGTACTTC
>TRBJ1-1|.|TRBD1|TRBV14
CASSRNRGPNTEAFF
TGTGCCAGCAGCCGTAACAGGGGGCCGAACACTGAAGCTTTCTTT
>TRBJ2-3|.|TRBD2|TRBV27
CASSRTSGTSPTQYF
TGTGCCAGCAGTCGGACTAGCGGGACGTCCCCCACGCAGTATTTT
>TRBJ1-4|few|TRBD1|TRBV12-3/TRBV12-4
CASSPGTGRSEKLFF
TGTGCCAGCAGTCCGGGGACAGGGCGGAGTGAAAAACTGTTTTTT
>TRBJ1-1|.|.|TRBV20-1
CSARKGIQGFVNTEAFF
TGCAGTGCTAGAAAGGGGATACAGGGTTTTGTGAACACTGAAGCTTTCTTT
>TRBJ2-5|.|.|TRBV15
CATSRGGAQLGETQYF
TGTGCCACCAGCAGAGGGGGGGCACAACTGGGAGAGACCCAGTACTTC
>TRBJ2-2|few|.|TRBV12-3/TRBV12-4
CASSPGAWGAGELFF
TGTGCCAGCAGCCCAGGGGCGTGGGGGGCCGGGGAGCTGTTTTTT
>TRBJ2-2|.|TRBD2|TRBV4-1
CASSQVRAGVRVGELFF
TGCGCCAGCAGCCAAGTACGGGCGGGAGTGCGGGTCGGGGAGCTGTTTTTT
>TRBJ1-1|few|.|TRBV11-2
CASSLFDGTVNTEAFF
TGTGCCAGCAGCTTATTCGACGGGACCGTGAACACTGAAGCTTTCTTT
>TRBJ2-3|few|.|TRBV29-1
CSVEGQTDTQYF
TGCAGCGTTGAAGGACAGACAGATACGCAGTATTTT